Sequencing of this T cell receptor (beta chain) was carried out in a study of T cell responses to AZD1222 COVID-19 vaccine. Produced via immunoSEQ multiplex PCR; TCRdb's table is partial and in-frame only. The profile shows approximately 110,000 clones, around 94% of them singletons. J was trimmed by 8 bases and V by 6 bases; bases with no gene match: 4. The germline V gene encodes CDR1 MNHEY and CDR2 SVGAGI. This CDR3 spans 13 amino acids. This clone was recorded only once. The chain combines TRBV6-5 with TRBJ1-4; 9 bases agree with TRBD1. The source is an adult in good health. Source: peripheral blood, taken on day 0 of AZD1222 vaccination. For the CDR3, the DNA is TGTGCCAGCAGGGGACAGGGAAAAGAAAAACTGTTTTTT. Translating it yields CASRGQGKEKLFF.